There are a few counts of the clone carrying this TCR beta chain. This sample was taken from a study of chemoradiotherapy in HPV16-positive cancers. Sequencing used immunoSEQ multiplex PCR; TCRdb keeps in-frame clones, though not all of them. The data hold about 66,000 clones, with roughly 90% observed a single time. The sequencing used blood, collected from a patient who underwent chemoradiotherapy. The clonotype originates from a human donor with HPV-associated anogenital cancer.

The CDR3 reads CASSLGQGSYNEQFF. The CDR3, as DNA: TGTGCCAGCAGCCTAGGACAGGGGAGTTACAATGAGCAGTTCTTC. This rearrangement joins TRBV11-3 to TRBJ2-1; 9 bases match TRBD1. This CDR3 is 15 amino acids long. Unmatched junction bases numbered 6, after V lost 5 bases and J lost 4 bases. In germline, CDR1 is SGHNT, CDR2 YENEEA.